This T cell receptor beta chain was retrieved from a study of CD8 T cells in Susac syndrome. CDR3 length equals 11 residues. Germline-derived CDR1 and CDR2 are DFQATT and SNEGSKA (reference sequence). RNA in amounts of roughly 0.5 to 1 ug was reverse transcribed with random hexamers. TCRdb passed the immunoSEQ multiplex PCR reads through MiXCR, listing each CDR3 protein once. The sample yields just over 300,000 distinct CDR3 sequences, around 90% seen once. Sequences were obtained from CD4+ T cells from PBMCs. The sequence was obtained from a human donor with multiple sclerosis. The J gene is TRBJ1-1, the V gene TRBV20-1; D may be TRBD1 (5 bases). The CDR3 protein is CSLAGSTEAFF. CDR3 DNA sequence: TGCAGCTTAGCAGGGAGCACTGAAGCTTTCTTT.